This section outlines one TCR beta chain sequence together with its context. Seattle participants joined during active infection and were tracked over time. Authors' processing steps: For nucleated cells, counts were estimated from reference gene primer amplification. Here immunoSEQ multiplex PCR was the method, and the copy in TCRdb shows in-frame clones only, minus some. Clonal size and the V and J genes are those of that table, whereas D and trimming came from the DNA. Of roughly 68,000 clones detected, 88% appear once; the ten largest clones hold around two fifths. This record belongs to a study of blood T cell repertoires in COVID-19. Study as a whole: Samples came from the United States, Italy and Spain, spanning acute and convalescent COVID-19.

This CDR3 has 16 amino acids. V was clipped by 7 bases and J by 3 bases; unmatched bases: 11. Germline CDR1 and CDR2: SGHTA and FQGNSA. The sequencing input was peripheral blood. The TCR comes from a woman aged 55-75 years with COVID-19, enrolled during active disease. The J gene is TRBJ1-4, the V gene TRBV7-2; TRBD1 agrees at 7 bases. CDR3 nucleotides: TGTGCCAGCACCTCGACAGGGAGATGGTCTAATGAAAAACTGTTTTTT. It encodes CASTSTGRWSNEKLFF.